A selection of T cell receptor beta chains follows, all from one sample in a study of cytomegalovirus exposure and HLA in healthy donors. This table comes from immunoSEQ multiplex PCR, and its TCRdb copy is limited to in-frame clones, with some not included. The profile shows 90,000 to 100,000 clones, under 80% of them singletons. The source material was PBMCs. The receptor set was obtained from a man aged 35 to 55 in good health and CMV-seronegative. Both conserved end residues are part of each CDR3. A D gene is named only where the DNA matches it firmly. For some rows the clone size is stated as once, few or many, or as a class when expanded; others skip it.

v_gene	len	j_gene	d_gene	abundance	CDR3nt	CDR3aa
TRBV6-1	11	TRBJ2-7	.	.	TGTGCCAGCAAGACGGGATACGAGCAGTACTTC	CASKTGYEQYF
TRBV6-1	13	TRBJ1-2	.	.	TGTGCCAGCAGTGAATGGGGGGGCTATGGCTACACCTTC	CASSEWGGYGYTF
TRBV6-1	13	TRBJ2-3	.	.	TGTGCCAGCAGTGCAGATACCACAGATACGCAGTATTTT	CASSADTTDTQYF
TRBV28	13	TRBJ2-1	.	.	TGTGCCAGCAGACCCTCCGCTAGATTTGAGCAGTTCTTC	CASRPSARFEQFF
TRBV18	12	TRBJ1-1	.	.	TGTGCCAGCTCACGTGGCGGGCTCCAAGCTTTCTTT	CASSRGGLQAFF
TRBV30	13	TRBJ1-3	.	few	TGTGCCTGGAGTTCCCTCTCTGGAAACACCATATATTTT	CAWSSLSGNTIYF
TRBV2	17	TRBJ1-3	.	once	TGTGCCAGCAGGGGAATCACTGGGGGGGCATCTGGAAACACCATATATTTT	CASRGITGGASGNTIYF
TRBV5-6	14	TRBJ1-3	.	few	TGTGCCAGCACCTTGGGAGGAACTGGAAACACCATATATTTT	CASTLGGTGNTIYF
TRBV5-1	15	TRBJ2-7	TRBD1	.	TGCGCCAGCAGCTTGGAGGACAGGGTCTCCTACGAGCAGTACTTC	CASSLEDRVSYEQYF
TRBV7-9	18	TRBJ2-7	.	.	TGTGCCAGCAGCTCACTGGGGCAGGGTTCGTCCTATTCCTACGAGCAGTACTTC	CASSSLGQGSSYSYEQYF
TRBV5-5	14	TRBJ2-7	TRBD2	.	TGTGCCAGCAGCTTGTCAAGCGGGACTAACGAGCAGTACTTC	CASSLSSGTNEQYF
TRBV4-3	17	TRBJ2-1	.	once	TGCGCCAGCAGCCAAGAAGGCCGCCGGGCCGGGAACAATGAGCAGTTCTTC	CASSQEGRRAGNNEQFF
TRBV5-4	13	TRBJ2-7	TRBD1	few	TGTGCCAGCAGCACGGGACAGACCTACGAGCAGTACTTC	CASSTGQTYEQYF
TRBV4-3	16	TRBJ2-5	TRBD2	.	TGCGCCAGCAGCCAAGCGTCTGCGGGAGCGGGGGAGACCCAGTACTTC	CASSQASAGAGETQYF
TRBV10-3	14	TRBJ1-4	.	.	TGTGCCATCAGTGAACAGGGCGGAGGTGAAAAACTGTTTTTT	CAISEQGGGEKLFF
TRBV5-6	15	TRBJ2-3	TRBD1	.	TGTGCCAGCAGCTTGGCGGGACAGGGAGTCCATACGCAGTATTTT	CASSLAGQGVHTQYF
TRBV6-1	15	TRBJ1-5	TRBD1	.	TGTGCCAGCAGGGGACAGGGCGCCCCCAATCAGCCCCAGCATTTT	CASRGQGAPNQPQHF
TRBV15	16	TRBJ2-1	TRBD2	.	TGTGCCACCAGCGCCGGGCGCGGGAGGGGGAGCAATGAGCAGTTCTTC	CATSAGRGRGSNEQFF
TRBV9	16	TRBJ1-5	TRBD1	.	TGTGCCAGCAGCCCGGGGGGGGACAGGGAGACTCAGCCCCAGCATTTT	CASSPGGDRETQPQHF
TRBV19	13	TRBJ2-7	.	.	TGTGCCAGTAGTGCTTCCAGGGGATACGAGCAGTACTTC	CASSASRGYEQYF
TRBV6-5	14	TRBJ2-5	TRBD2	few	TGTGCCAGCAGTTACTCGTCTAGCGGAGAGACCCAGTACTTC	CASSYSSSGETQYF
TRBV30	14	TRBJ1-1	TRBD1	.	TGTGCCTGGAAAGGGGGACAGGCGAACACTGAAGCTTTCTTT	CAWKGGQANTEAFF
TRBV19	17	TRBJ2-6	TRBD1	.	TGTGCCAGTAGTGGGCGACAGGGATTCTCTGGGGCCAACGTCCTGACTTTC	CASSGRQGFSGANVLTF
TRBV5-5	19	TRBJ1-6	TRBD1	few	TGTGCCAGCAGCTTGAGACAGGGGGCCTTCAGCTCCTATAATTCACCCCTCCACTTT	CASSLRQGAFSSYNSPLHF
TRBV5-5	14	TRBJ2-3	.	.	TGTGCCAGCAGCTCCCAAACGGGCACAGATACGCAGTATTTT	CASSSQTGTDTQYF
TRBV11-2	13	TRBJ2-3	.	.	TGTGCCAGCAGCTTAGATAGGGGAGATACGCAGTATTTT	CASSLDRGDTQYF
TRBV27	14	TRBJ2-1	TRBD2	once	TGTGCCAGCAGACTAGCGGGACAATACAATGAGCAGTTCTTC	CASRLAGQYNEQFF
TRBV9	15	TRBJ2-2	TRBD1	.	TGTGCCAGCAGCGTCAGACAGGGGGGCCCCGGGGAGCTGTTTTTT	CASSVRQGGPGELFF
TRBV10-3	13	TRBJ2-2	.	.	TGTGCCATCAGCCCCAGCGAGACCGGGGAGCTGTTTTTT	CAISPSETGELFF
TRBV18	15	TRBJ2-2	.	.	TGTGCCAGCTCACCACCGGGGACGGGAGAGCGGGAGCTGTTTTTT	CASSPPGTGERELFF
TRBV18	17	TRBJ2-1	.	.	TGTGCCAGCTCACCCGTAAGGGGCGCGGTCACCTACAATGAGCAGTTCTTC	CASSPVRGAVTYNEQFF
TRBV7-9	12	TRBJ2-7	TRBD1	.	TGTGCCAGCAGAGACAGGGGAGGCGAGCAGTACTTC	CASRDRGGEQYF
TRBV7-2	12	TRBJ2-5	.	once	TGTGCCAGCAGCGGACTTGGGGAGACCCAGTACTTC	CASSGLGETQYF
TRBV7-9	12	TRBJ2-1	.	few	TGTGCCAGCAGCCCCTCAGGGGATGAGCAGTTCTTC	CASSPSGDEQFF
TRBV4-1	14	TRBJ2-1	.	.	TGCGCCAGCAGCCAAGAACCCGAGTACAATGAGCAGTTCTTC	CASSQEPEYNEQFF
TRBV28	15	TRBJ1-2	TRBD1	few	TGTGCCAGCAGTTTGACGGGACAGGGGGCTTTAGGCTACACCTTC	CASSLTGQGALGYTF
TRBV6-1	14	TRBJ1-6	TRBD1	.	TGTGCCAGCAGCGTGGACAGGGATTATTCACCCCTCCACTTT	CASSVDRDYSPLHF
TRBV5-4	16	TRBJ2-5	.	once	TGTGCCAGCAGCTTCGAGGACAGAGTGGCTGAAGAGACCCAGTACTTC	CASSFEDRVAEETQYF
TRBV10-3	19	TRBJ2-1	TRBD1	.	TGTGCCATCAGTGCCTCGGGACAGTCTACTGAGGATGTATTCAATGAGCAGTTCTTC	CAISASGQSTEDVFNEQFF
TRBV19	14	TRBJ2-5	TRBD1	.	TGTGCCAGTAGTTCTGAGACAGGGGTTGAGACCCAGTACTTC	CASSSETGVETQYF
TRBV2	14	TRBJ1-1	TRBD1	.	TGTGCCAGCACCGGGACAGTGGGAGGCACTGAAGCTTTCTTT	CASTGTVGGTEAFF
TRBV29-1	18	TRBJ2-1	TRBD2	.	TGCAGCGTACCACCTGACAGGACCGGGACTAGCGGGATTAGTGAGCAGTTCTTC	CSVPPDRTGTSGISEQFF